Below are 8 T cell receptor beta chains sequenced from a single sample in a study of identifying expanded T cells in peripheral blood. Libraries were prepared by immunoSEQ multiplex PCR; TCRdb keeps only in-frame clonotypes and omits some of them. This sample has around 130,000 clones; about 86% occur once, and the top ten carry around 8.2%. Input material: blood. The receptors were gathered from a person aged 18 to 69 in good health.

This sequence joins TRBV5-6 and TRBJ2-6; 7 bases match TRBD1. Germline V CDR1 and CDR2: SGHDT, YYEEEE. The CDR3 is 17 amino acids. The J segment lost 4 bases and the V segment lost 6 bases, leaving 13 bases of the junction unmatched. The DNA of the CDR3 is TGTGCCAGCATCGACAGGGCCCTGGTTCGAGGGGCCAACGTCCTGACTTTC. It specifies CASIDRALVRGANVLTF.

J is TRBJ2-5 and V is TRBV7-2; 11 bases fit TRBD2. CDR1 is SGHTA and CDR2 is FQGNSA in the germline V gene. V lost 10 bases and J lost 5; bases outside the gene matches: 6. CDR3 length: 13 amino acids. Written as DNA, the CDR3 is TGTGCCACCCGAATAGCGGGGGGGGAGACCCAGTACTTC. It is translated as CATRIAGGETQYF.

The V and J genes are TRBV7-2 and TRBJ2-5; D call uncertain. Trimming stripped 1 base from V and 5 bases from J, with 11 bases between. The CDR3 runs 14 residues. CDR1 and CDR2 (germline): SGHTA, FQGNSA. As DNA, the CDR3 is TGTGCCAGCAGCTTAGAAAGGTCTATGGAGACCCAGTACTTC. Protein sequence: CASSLERSMETQYF.

The CDR3 is CAWSGPQISYNSPLHF. As DNA, the CDR3 is TGTGCCTGGAGTGGGCCGCAGATTTCCTATAATTCACCCCTCCACTTT. The chain has TRBV30 and TRBJ1-6; D unresolved. The CDR3 totals 16 residues. Trimming cost V 1 base and J 1 base, with 11 bases left between them. The germline V gene has CDR1 GTSNPN and CDR2 SVGIG (reference sequence).

The chain links TRBV19 to TRBJ1-2; D is undetermined. Per the germline V gene, CDR1 is LNHDA and CDR2 is SQIVND (reference sequence). V shed 5 bases and J shed 4 bases, with 8 bases lying between them. CDR3 size: 12 residues. As DNA, the CDR3 is TGTGCCAGTAGTTACGAATTCTATGGCTACACCTTC. This gives the protein CASSYEFYGYTF.

This CDR3 is CASSRWTGAQDEQYF. Here the CDR3 DNA reads TGTGCCAGCAGCCGATGGACAGGGGCTCAGGACGAGCAGTACTTC. The chain couples TRBV11-2 to TRBJ2-7; 9 positions agree with TRBD1. The V and J ends lost 5 bases and 5 bases, in that order; junction bases with no gene match: 10. Germline V gene data show CDR1 as SGHAT and CDR2 as FQNNGV. This CDR3 comprises 15 residues. Filled out from reference TRBV11-2 and TRBJ2-7, the complete variable domain reads EAGVAQSPRYKIIEKRQSVAFWCNPISGHATLYWYQQILGQGPKLLIQFQNNGVVDDSQLPKDRFSAERLKGVDSTLKIQPAKLEDSAVYLCASSRWTGAQDEQYFGPGTRLTVT.

The rearrangement links TRBV18 to TRBJ1-4; D might be TRBD1 (5 bases). Germline loops: CDR1 KGHSH, CDR2 LQKENI. There are 14 residues in the CDR3. V dropped 3 bases and J dropped 5 bases, with 10 bases sitting between them. The CDR3 spells CASSPWQGNEKLFF. In DNA form, the CDR3 reads TGTGCCAGCTCACCTTGGCAGGGCAATGAAAAACTGTTTTTT.

The chain uses TRBV11-1 and TRBJ2-3; 8 bases map to TRBD1. In germline, CDR1 is SGHAT, CDR2 FQDESV (reference sequence). The CDR3 is 14 amino acids. The junction had 4 bases not matched to a gene; V was cut back by 5 bases and J by 3 bases. The CDR3, as DNA: TGTGCCAGCAGCGAGGGACAGGCTACAGATACGCAGTATTTT. As protein: CASSEGQATDTQYF.